Below, one T cell receptor beta chain is given with its context. Its target is not known. This specimen comes from a study of cytomegalovirus exposure and HLA in healthy donors. In the study overall: The use of the same platform for the roughly 110 validation repertoires and the 600 to 700 first-cohort repertoires was reported by a later analysis. Study-wide findings and caveats: Rarity characterized most TCR sequences, yet some public TCRs appeared in many donors. It was reported that the classifier diagnosed cytomegalovirus status with high specificity and sensitivity in both the original and validation cohorts.

Trimming took 0 bases from V and 4 from J; bases not matched to a gene: 4. In germline, CDR1 is SGDLS, CDR2 YYNGEE. The CDR3 runs 15 residues. The donors belonged to the roughly 110-subject validation cohort, separate from the approximately 670-subject first cohort. Clones were read by immunoSEQ multiplex PCR, and TCRdb kept only the in-frame ones, dropping some. Counted here are hundreds of thousands of clones, around four fifths occurring once; the ten biggest clones make up 5.5% to 7%. The chain links TRBV9 to TRBJ2-1, with 7 bases fitting TRBD2. Input material: PBMCs. This TCR was sampled from a young woman in good health and CMV-seronegative. The CDR3 nucleotides are TGTGCCAGCAGCGTAGGGCTAGCGGCTTACAATGAGCAGTTCTTC. It yields the protein CASSVGLAAYNEQFF.